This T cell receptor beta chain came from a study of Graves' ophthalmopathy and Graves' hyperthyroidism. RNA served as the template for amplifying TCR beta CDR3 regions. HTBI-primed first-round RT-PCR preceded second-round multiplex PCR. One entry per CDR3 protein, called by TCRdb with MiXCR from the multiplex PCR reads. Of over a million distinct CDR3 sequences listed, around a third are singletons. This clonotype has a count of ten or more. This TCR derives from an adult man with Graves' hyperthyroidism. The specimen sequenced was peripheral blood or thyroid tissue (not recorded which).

CDR3: CASSFESEAYEQYF. As DNA, the CDR3 is TGTGCCAGCAGCTTCGAATCAGAAGCCTACGAGCAGTACTTC. The chain combines TRBV7-9 with TRBJ2-7; D uncertain. From germline, CDR1 is SEHNR and CDR2 FQNEAQ (reference sequence). The CDR3 runs to 14 residues. Trimming shortened V by 3 bases and J by 2 bases, and 11 bases separated the two germline ends.